This TCR beta chain was identified in a study of CDR3 diversity in severe acne. With regard to this clonotype: This may come from a read error, since a much larger clone is one base off.

V lost 4 bases and J lost 0; bases outside the gene matches: 6. Per the germline V gene, CDR1 is SGDLS and CDR2 is YYNGEE. This CDR3 contains 15 residues. TCRdb re-analysed the PCR reads in MiXCR, keeping a single row per CDR3 protein. The table lists under 95,000 distinct CDR3 sequences, about half of them singletons. The origin of this receptor is a male donor in good health, serving as a control. Sequences were obtained from blood. This chain links TRBV9 with TRBJ1-1, with 7 bases that match TRBD1. The CDR3 nucleotides are TGTGCCAGCAGCCCTCCGGGACAGTTGAACACTGAAGCTTTCTTT. It translates to CASSPPGQLNTEAFF.